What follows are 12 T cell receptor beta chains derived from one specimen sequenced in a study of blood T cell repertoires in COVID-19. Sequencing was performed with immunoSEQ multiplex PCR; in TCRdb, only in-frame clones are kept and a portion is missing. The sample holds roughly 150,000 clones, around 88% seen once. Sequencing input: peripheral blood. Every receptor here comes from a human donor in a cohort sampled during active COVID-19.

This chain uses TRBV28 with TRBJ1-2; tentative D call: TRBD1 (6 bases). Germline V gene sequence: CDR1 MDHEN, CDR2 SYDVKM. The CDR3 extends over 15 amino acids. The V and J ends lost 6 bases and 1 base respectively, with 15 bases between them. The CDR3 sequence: CASSSERGINYGYTF. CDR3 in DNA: TGTGCCAGCAGCTCAGAGAGGGGGATTAACTATGGCTACACCTTC.

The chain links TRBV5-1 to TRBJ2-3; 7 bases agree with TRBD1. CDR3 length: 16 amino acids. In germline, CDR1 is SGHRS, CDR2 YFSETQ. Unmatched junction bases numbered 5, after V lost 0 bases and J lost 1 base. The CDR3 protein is CASSLVRDRGTDTQYF. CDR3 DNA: TGCGCCAGCAGCTTGGTCAGAGACAGGGGCACAGATACGCAGTATTTT.

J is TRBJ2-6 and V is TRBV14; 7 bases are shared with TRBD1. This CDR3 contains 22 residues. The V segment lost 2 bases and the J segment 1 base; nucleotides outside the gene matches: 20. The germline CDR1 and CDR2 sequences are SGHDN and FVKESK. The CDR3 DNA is TGTGCCAGCAGCCAATCCCGGCAACAGGGGATTAAATCTTTATCTGGGGCCAACGTCCTGACTTTC. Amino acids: CASSQSRQQGIKSLSGANVLTF.

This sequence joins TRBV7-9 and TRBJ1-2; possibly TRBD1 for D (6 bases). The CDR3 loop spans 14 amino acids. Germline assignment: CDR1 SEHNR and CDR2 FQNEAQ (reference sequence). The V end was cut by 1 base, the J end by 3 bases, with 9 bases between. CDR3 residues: CASSLGGQDYGYTF. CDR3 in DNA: TGTGCCAGCAGCTTAGGGGGGCAGGACTATGGCTACACCTTC.

The CDR3 nucleotides read TGTGCCAGTATCGATCCTTTGCAGGGGGCGCCTGAAGCTTTCTTT. This codes for CASIDPLQGAPEAFF. The chain has TRBV19 and TRBJ1-1; 8 nucleotides align to TRBD1. Germline trimming cut 7 bases from V and 6 bases from J; bases unmatched to any gene: 13. This CDR3 is 15 amino acids long. Per germline, CDR1 LNHDA and CDR2 SQIVND (reference sequence). Variable domain in full (rest from reference TRBV19 and TRBJ1-1): DGGITQSPKYLFRKEGQNVTLSCEQNLNHDAMYWYRQDPGQGLRLIYYSQIVNDFQKGDIAEGYSVSREKKESFPLTVTSAQKNPTAFYLCASIDPLQGAPEAFFGQGTRLTVV.

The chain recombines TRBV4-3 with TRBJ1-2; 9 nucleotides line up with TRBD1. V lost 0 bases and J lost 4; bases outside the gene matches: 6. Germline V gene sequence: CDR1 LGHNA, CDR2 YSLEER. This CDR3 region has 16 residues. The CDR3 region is CASSQDLGQGGYGYTF. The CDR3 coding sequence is TGCGCCAGCAGCCAAGATCTGGGACAGGGCGGCTATGGCTACACCTTC.

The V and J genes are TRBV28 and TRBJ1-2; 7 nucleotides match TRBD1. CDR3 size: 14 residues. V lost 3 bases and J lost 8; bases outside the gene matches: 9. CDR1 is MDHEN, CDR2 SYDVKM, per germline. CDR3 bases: TGTGCCAGCAGTTTTCTCGCCCGGGACAGAGGCTACACCTTC. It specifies CASSFLARDRGYTF.

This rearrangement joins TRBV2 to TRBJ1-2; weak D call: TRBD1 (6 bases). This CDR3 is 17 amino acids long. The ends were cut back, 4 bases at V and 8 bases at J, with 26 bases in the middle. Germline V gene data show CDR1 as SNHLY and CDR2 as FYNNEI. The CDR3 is CASSVDSVGEGVGGYTF. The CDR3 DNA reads TGTGCCAGCAGTGTTGATTCCGTTGGGGAGGGGGTTGGCGGCTACACCTTC. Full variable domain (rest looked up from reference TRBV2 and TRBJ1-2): EPEVTQTPSHQVTQMGQEVILRCVPISNHLYFYWYRQILGQKVEFLVSFYNNEISEKSEIFDDQFSVERPDGSNFTLKIRSTKLEDSAMYFCASSVDSVGEGVGGYTFGSGTRLTVV.

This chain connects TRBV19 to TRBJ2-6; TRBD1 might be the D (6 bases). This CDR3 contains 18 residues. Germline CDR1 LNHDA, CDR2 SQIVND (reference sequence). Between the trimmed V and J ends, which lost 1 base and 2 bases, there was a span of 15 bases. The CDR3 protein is CASSIVRGPSAGANVLTF. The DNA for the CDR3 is TGTGCCAGTAGTATAGTCAGGGGCCCCTCGGCTGGGGCCAACGTCCTGACTTTC.

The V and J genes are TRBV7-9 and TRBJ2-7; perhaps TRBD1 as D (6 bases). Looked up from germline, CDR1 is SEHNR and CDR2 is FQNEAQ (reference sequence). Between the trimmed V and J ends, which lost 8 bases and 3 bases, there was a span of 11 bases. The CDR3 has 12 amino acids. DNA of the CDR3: TGTGCCAGCTCGGACAGAAACTACGAGCAGTACTTC. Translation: CASSDRNYEQYF.

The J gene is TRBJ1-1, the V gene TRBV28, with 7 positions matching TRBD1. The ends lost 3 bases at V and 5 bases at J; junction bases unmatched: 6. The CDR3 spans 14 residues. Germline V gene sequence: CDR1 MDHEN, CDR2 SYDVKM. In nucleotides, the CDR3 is TGTGCCAGCAGTTTGACAGGGCTATCGACTGAAGCTTTCTTT. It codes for CASSLTGLSTEAFF.

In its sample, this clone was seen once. CDR3 region: CAWSVWGVNTEAFF. As DNA, the CDR3 is TGTGCCTGGAGTGTTTGGGGGGTCAACACTGAAGCTTTCTTT. J is TRBJ1-1 and V is TRBV30; perhaps TRBD1 as D (5 bases). This CDR3 has 14 amino acids. Germline V gene lookup returns CDR1 GTSNPN and CDR2 SVGIG (reference sequence). V lost 0 bases and J 2 bases, leaving 10 bases between the germline ends. Together with reference TRBV30 and TRBJ1-1, the CDR3 gives the full variable domain: SQTIHQWPATLVQPVGSPLSLECTVEGTSNPNLYWYRQAAGRGLQLLFYSVGIGQISSEVPQNLSASRPQDRQFILSSKKLLLSDSGFYLCAWSVWGVNTEAFFGQGTRLTVV.